The 9 T cell receptor beta chains in this list originate from one sample, sequenced in a study of cytomegalovirus exposure and HLA in healthy donors. Both 60 Vbeta primers and 13 Jbeta primers went into the PCR. Data came from immunoSEQ multiplex PCR; TCRdb stores just in-frame clones and leaves some out. Seen here are around 78,000 clones, 60% to 85% observed once, and the top ten hold 1.1%. Specimen: PBMCs. The receptor set was obtained from a male donor in good health and CMV-seronegative.

The V and J genes are TRBV12-5 and TRBJ2-1; 10 nucleotides agree with TRBD2. There are 16 residues in the CDR3. With V trimmed by 1 base and J by 10 bases, 10 bases remained unmatched. Germline V CDR1 and CDR2: LGHNT, FRNRAP. This CDR3 is CASGLGVAGGSGEQFF. For the CDR3, the DNA is TGTGCTAGTGGTTTGGGGGTAGCGGGAGGCTCAGGGGAGCAGTTCTTC.

V gene TRBV5-4 combines with J gene TRBJ2-3; a weak D match, TRBD2 (6 bases). Per the germline V gene, CDR1 is SGHNT and CDR2 is YYREEE (reference sequence). The V gene lost 4 bases and the J gene lost 1 base, with 19 bases spanning the gap. This CDR3 spans 17 amino acids. CDR3 amino acids: CASSGGLRRGGTDTQYF. The CDR3 DNA reads as TGTGCCAGCAGCGGAGGTCTTAGGAGGGGTGGCACAGATACGCAGTATTTT.

The V gene is TRBV5-4, the J gene TRBJ2-3; 8 bases are a match to TRBD1. The CDR3 runs to 15 residues. V was clipped by 5 bases and J by 4 bases; unmatched bases: 9. Germline V gives CDR1 SGHNT, CDR2 YYREEE (reference sequence). CDR3 in DNA: TGTGCCAGCAGACCTGGACAGGGTACCGCAGATACGCAGTATTTT. Encoded protein: CASRPGQGTADTQYF.

The sample holds a few counts of this clone. DNA for the CDR3: TGTGCCAGCAGCCCGGGGGAGAGTTCGCGAGAGACCCAGTACTTC. Protein sequence: CASSPGESSRETQYF. This sequence joins TRBV7-6 and TRBJ2-5; possibly TRBD2 for D (6 bases). V lost 5 bases to trimming and J lost 4 bases, with 17 bases between them. The CDR3 is 15 amino acids. CDR1 SGHVS and CDR2 FNYEAQ come from the germline V gene.

V gene TRBV14 combines with J gene TRBJ1-3, with unresolved D. Germline CDR1 reads SGHDN; CDR2 reads FVKESK. There are 15 residues in the CDR3. V lost 4 bases, J lost 1 base, and 11 bases lay in between. Here the CDR3 DNA reads TGTGCCAGCAGCCCGTCGTGGGCGTCTGGAAACACCATATATTTT. Protein: CASSPSWASGNTIYF.

This rearrangement joins TRBV5-1 to TRBJ2-5; TRBD1 matches 8 bases. CDR1 and CDR2 (germline): SGHRS, YFSETQ. The V gene end was trimmed by 0 bases and the J gene end by 2 bases; junction bases not matched to a gene: 6. This CDR3 spans 16 amino acids. For the CDR3, the DNA is TGCGCCAGCAGCTTGGTACGGACAGGGCTACAAGAGACCCAGTACTTC. Residues: CASSLVRTGLQETQYF.

The rearrangement uses TRBV7-8 and TRBJ2-2; D might be TRBD1 (5 bases). Germline V CDR1 and CDR2: SGHVS, FQNEAQ. The V gene lost 2 bases and the J gene lost 4 bases, with 8 bases spanning the gap. The CDR3 runs to 14 residues. This chain's CDR3 is CASSLMGLTGELFF. CDR3 in DNA: TGTGCCAGCAGCTTAATGGGGCTCACCGGGGAGCTGTTTTTT.

This chain uses TRBV10-1 with TRBJ2-5; 14 bases line up with TRBD2. There are 18 residues in the CDR3. The J segment lost 5 bases and the V segment lost 2 bases, leaving 10 bases of the junction unmatched. Germline V gene sequence: CDR1 WNHNN, CDR2 SYGVQD (reference sequence). CDR3: CASSEGVGGLAGVETQYF. CDR3 sequence (DNA): TGCGCCAGCAGTGAGGGAGTAGGGGGACTAGCGGGGGTGGAGACCCAGTACTTC.

This sequence joins TRBV18 and TRBJ1-1, with D unresolved. Between the trimmed V and J ends, which lost 2 bases and 0 bases, there was a span of 16 bases. Germline loops: CDR1 KGHSH, CDR2 LQKENI. The CDR3 spans 17 residues. The CDR3 region has the DNA TGTGCCAGCTCACCAGCCGCCAGTACTATCTTGAACACTGAAGCTTTCTTT. It codes for CASSPAASTILNTEAFF.